A selection of T cell receptor beta chains follows, all from one sample in a study of blood T cells in healthy people across ages. One entry per CDR3 protein results from TCRdb running MiXCR on the 5' RACE reads. Of about 830,000 distinct CDR3 sequences listed, 62% are singletons. Sequences were obtained from blood. All receptors come from a man younger than 45 in good health. Each CDR3 is given without its conserved first and last residue. The listing skips clone size in some rows; elsewhere it reads once, few, many or a size class.

j_call	clone_size	v_call	cdr3_aa
NA	NA	TRBV10-3	AISRDGAYEQY
TRBJ1-2	NA	TRBV29-1	SVEGGDYGYT
TRBJ1-2	NA	TRBV7-9	ASSLAGQLNYGYT
TRBJ2-7	few	TRBV5-1	ASSLTGTGTYEQY
TRBJ1-2	NA	TRBV2	ASSEGLDYGYT
TRBJ2-7	few	TRBV4-2	ASSQRTGGPSYEQY
TRBJ2-1	NA	TRBV20-1	SAAGEVEQF
TRBJ2-5	few	TRBV7-2	ASSLATAIQETQY
TRBJ2-3	many	TRBV6-2/TRBV6-3	ASSYSPGQGGDTQY
TRBJ2-5	NA	TRBV7-9	ASSPDRWTQY
TRBJ1-4	NA	TRBV7-7	VSSVSINEKLF
TRBJ2-3	few	TRBV29-1	SVDRQGRTDTQY
TRBJ2-7	NA	TRBV6-1	ASSIAGTVSSYEQY
TRBJ2-7	few	TRBV7-2	ASSVGTEGEQY
NA	NA	TRBV28	ASSFQSGGRSYNEQY
TRBJ2-6	NA	TRBV29-1	SVPASGANVLT
TRBJ2-1	NA	TRBV15	ATSRERGGSYNAQF
TRBJ2-1	once	TRBV6-6	ASSYSADPYNEQF
TRBJ2-1	NA	TRBV14	ASSRGATYNEQF
TRBJ2-1	NA	TRBV20-1	SASRIQVTYNEQF
TRBJ1-1	NA	TRBV29-1	SVPGPYTEAF
TRBJ2-7	few	TRBV10-3	AITAGEAYEQY
TRBJ1-4	few	TRBV4-2	ASSALQGNGNEKLF